These 32 T cell receptor beta chains originate from one sample sequenced in a study of T-cell memory formation after mild COVID-19. Each CDR3 protein gets one entry after TCRdb re-called the 5' RACE reads with MiXCR. The sample consists of approximately 410,000 distinct CDR3 sequences, about 25% of them appearing once. Sequencing was carried out using PBMCs or a T cell subset sorted from them (not recorded which). The receptors were sampled from an adult woman who had mild COVID-19 (a few samples of this study predate the infection). Cell type and time point are not known.

DNA of the CDR3: TGCAGTGCTCACCTGCCGGGGACTGGTGGCTACACCTTC. It translates to CSAHLPGTGGYTF. The V gene is TRBV20-1, the J gene TRBJ1-2, with D possibly TRBD1 on 5 matching bases. Germline V CDR1 and CDR2: DFQATT, SNEGSKA (reference sequence). The CDR3 has 13 amino acids. Trimming removed 5 bases from V and 7 bases from J, with 17 bases in between.

A few counts support this clonotype. The chain employs TRBV6-5 and TRBJ2-1; D might be TRBD2 (5 bases). V was clipped by 7 bases and J by 7 bases, with 14 bases between them. CDR1 and CDR2 from the germline V gene are MNHEY and SVGAGI. This CDR3 region has 13 residues. CDR3 DNA sequence: TGTGCCAGCAAGAGGGCTAGCATAAATGAGCAGTTCTTC. As protein: CASKRASINEQFF.

This clonotype has more than one count but fewer than ten. In DNA form, the CDR3 reads TGTGCCAGCAGTCCAGACAGCGGGAGTGCCTACAATGAGCAGTTCTTC. This codes for CASSPDSGSAYNEQFF. The V gene is TRBV27, the J gene TRBJ2-1, with 8 bases lining up with TRBD2. CDR1 and CDR2 from the germline V gene are MNHEY and SMNVEV (reference sequence). The V and J ends lost 5 bases and 2 bases, in that order; junction bases with no gene match: 8. There are 16 residues in the CDR3.

The genes are TRBV6-5 and TRBJ1-5; 7 nucleotides agree with TRBD1. The trim removed 6 bases at V and 11 bases at J, leaving 13 bases unmatched. Germline V gene sequence: CDR1 MNHEY, CDR2 SVGAGI. The CDR3 has 14 amino acids. For the CDR3, the DNA is TGTGCCAGCAGACGCGACAGGGTTCATTCATCCCAGCATTTT. Translation gives CASRRDRVHSSQHF.

The rearrangement links TRBV4-3 to TRBJ2-3; either TRBD1 or TRBD2 may fit D (6 bases each). Germline loops: CDR1 LGHNA, CDR2 YSLEER. The CDR3 is made up of 15 amino acids. Trimming stripped 2 bases from V and 2 bases from J, with 11 bases between. In DNA, the CDR3 is TGCGCCAGCAGCCAATGGGGGGCCAACACAGATACGCAGTATTTT. Translated, it gives CASSQWGANTDTQYF.

A few counts support this clonotype. CDR3: CASSQDLGLAGASYEQYF. CDR3 bases: TGTGCCAGCAGCCAAGATCTAGGACTAGCGGGGGCCTCCTACGAGCAGTACTTC. The chain uses TRBV4-2 and TRBJ2-7; 13 positions match TRBD2. This CDR3 contains 18 residues. The germline V gene encodes CDR1 LGHNA and CDR2 YNFKEQ. V gave up 0 bases and J gave up 0 bases; unmatched junction bases: 5.

The chain couples TRBV4-3 to TRBJ2-7; 10 nucleotides match TRBD2. V gave up 0 bases and J gave up 2 bases; unmatched junction bases: 4. The CDR3 is 16 amino acids. CDR1 and CDR2 (germline): LGHNA, YSLEER. The DNA for the CDR3 is TGCGCCAGCAGCCAAGATGAACTAGCGGGAACCTACGAGCAGTACTTC. Translating it yields CASSQDELAGTYEQYF.

Only a few counts were recorded for this clonotype. The J gene is TRBJ1-1, the V gene TRBV5-1, with 7 nucleotides matching TRBD1. CDR3 size: 16 residues. V trimming: 1 base; J trimming: 2 bases; junction bases outside the gene matches: 8. The germline V gene encodes CDR1 SGHRS and CDR2 YFSETQ. The CDR3 reads CASSLRPGTDNTEAFF. The CDR3 DNA is TGCGCCAGCAGCTTGAGACCCGGGACAGACAACACTGAAGCTTTCTTT.

The sample holds a few counts of this clonotype. The chain recombines TRBV7-3 with TRBJ2-6, with D uncertain. CDR1 and CDR2 from the germline V gene are SGHTA and FQGTGA. The CDR3 sequence is 16 residues long. V lost 1 base to trimming and J lost 1 base, with 8 bases between them. CDR3 residues: CASSLRPSSGANVLTF. The CDR3 bases are TGTGCCAGCAGCTTAAGGCCATCTTCTGGGGCCAACGTCCTGACTTTC.

This chain connects TRBV12-3 or TRBV12-4 to TRBJ1-1; D not certain. CDR3 size: 12 residues. With 4 bases removed from V and 4 bases from J, the gap between germline ends came to 7 bases. CDR3 DNA: TGTGCCAGCAGTTACGACATCACTGAAGCTTTCTTT. Translated, it gives CASSYDITEAFF.

V is TRBV7-2 and J is TRBJ2-3, with TRBD2 matching over 12 bases. Germline V gene sequence: CDR1 SGHTA, CDR2 FQGNSA. V lost 5 bases, J lost 2 bases, and 8 bases stayed unmatched. The CDR3 has 17 amino acids. CDR3 amino acids: CASSAQGLAGFTDTQYF. The CDR3 DNA is TGTGCCAGCAGCGCCCAGGGACTAGCGGGCTTCACAGATACGCAGTATTTT. Together with reference TRBV7-2 and TRBJ2-3, the CDR3 gives the full variable domain: GAGVSQSPSNKVTEKGKDVELRCDPISGHTALYWYRQSLGQGLEFLIYFQGNSAPDKSGLPSDRFSAERTGGSVSTLTIQRTQQEDSAVYLCASSAQGLAGFTDTQYFGPGTRLTVL.

This clonotype showed up just a few times. The rearrangement uses TRBV7-6 and TRBJ2-1, with TRBD1 matching over 8 bases. Germline values: CDR1 SGHVS, CDR2 FNYEAQ. With V trimmed by 3 bases and J by 6 bases, 7 bases remained unmatched. This CDR3 contains 15 residues. In DNA form, the CDR3 reads TGTGCCAGCAGCTTCGGGACAGGCTTCCTCAATGAGCAGTTCTTC. It codes for CASSFGTGFLNEQFF.

The CDR3 DNA sequence: TGCGCCAGCAGCCAAGGTCTCGGGACTAGCGGGTCGCAGTTCTTC. Protein: CASSQGLGTSGSQFF. The chain is built from TRBV4-3 and TRBJ2-1; 12 bases agree with TRBD2. CDR1 is LGHNA, CDR2 YSLEER, per germline. V lost 1 base, J lost 12 bases, and 7 bases stayed unmatched. The length of the CDR3 is 15 residues.

The V call is TRBV29-1, the J call TRBJ2-2; 13 bases are shared with TRBD2. The junction had 7 bases not matched to a gene; V was cut back by 7 bases and J by 5 bases. The V gene's germline CDR1 is SQVTM and CDR2 ANQGSEA. CDR3 length: 15 amino acids. Here the CDR3 DNA reads TGCAGCGGTATGACTAGCGGGAGGTCTACCGGGGAGCTGTTTTTT. Protein: CSGMTSGRSTGELFF.

In its sample, this clonotype was seen a few times. The gene calls are TRBV5-1 and TRBJ2-2; maybe TRBD1 (7 bases). The CDR3 is 14 amino acids. Trimming shortened V by 6 bases and J by 0 bases, and 9 bases separated the two germline ends. Germline CDR1 is SGHRS and CDR2 is YFSETQ. CDR3 DNA sequence: TGCGCCAGCACAGGGGGGACGAACACCGGGGAGCTGTTTTTT. It specifies CASTGGTNTGELFF. The entire variable domain, with the rest obtained from reference TRBV5-1 and TRBJ2-2, is as follows: KAGVTQTPRYLIKTRGQQVTLSCSPISGHRSVSWYQQTPGQGLQFLFEYFSETQRNKGNFPGRFSGRQFSNSRSEMNVSTLELGDSALYLCASTGGTNTGELFFGEGSRLTVL.

V and J are TRBV4-2 and TRBJ2-3, with 8 bases lining up with TRBD2. The CDR3 sequence is 20 residues long. Unmatched junction bases numbered 18, after V lost 4 bases and J lost 0 bases. Per the germline V gene, CDR1 is LGHNA and CDR2 is YNFKEQ. CDR3 in DNA: TGTGCCAGCAGCCTTAGAGGAACTAGCGGAGACAGTGCTAGCACAGATACGCAGTATTTT. It encodes CASSLRGTSGDSASTDTQYF.

The chain uses TRBV12-3 or TRBV12-4 and TRBJ1-2; the D gene is possibly TRBD1 (5 bases). V lost 6 bases to trimming and J lost 4 bases, with 15 bases between them. CDR3 length equals 14 residues. The DNA of the CDR3 is TGTGCCAGCAGGCTTTCTGGGGCCTCCTATGGCTACACCTTC. Protein sequence: CASRLSGASYGYTF.

This clonotype has only a few counts. The chain links TRBV24-1 to TRBJ2-1, with D perhaps matching TRBD1 (6 bases). The CDR3 is made up of 16 amino acids. From germline, CDR1 is KGHDR and CDR2 SFDVKD. V lost 4 bases to trimming and J lost 0 bases, with 12 bases between them. CDR3 coding DNA: TGTGCCACCAGTGACCCACAGGGCGGCTCCTACAATGAGCAGTTCTTC. Translating gives CATSDPQGGSYNEQFF.

The gene calls are TRBV7-9 and TRBJ2-1, with D unresolved. The CDR3 length is 16 residues. Trimming cost V 5 bases and J 0 bases, with 14 bases left between them. Germline V gene lookup returns CDR1 SEHNR and CDR2 FQNEAQ (reference sequence). The DNA of the CDR3 is TGTGCCAGCAGCCGGACCCCGATGGGCTCCTACAATGAGCAGTTCTTC. Its protein is CASSRTPMGSYNEQFF.

The V and J genes are TRBV9 and TRBJ2-6; 9 positions agree with TRBD1. Germline V lookup: CDR1 SGDLS, CDR2 YYNGEE. This CDR3 is 19 amino acids long. Germline trimming cut 3 bases from V and 4 bases from J; bases unmatched to any gene: 14. The CDR3 loop is CASSADGGQGTPGANVLTF. Here the CDR3 DNA reads TGTGCCAGCAGCGCCGATGGGGGACAGGGAACACCCGGGGCCAACGTCCTGACTTTC.

This clonotype was seen more than once but under ten times. The CDR3 does not close with the conserved phenylalanine or tryptophan, likely indicating a read error. Because the CDR3's place on the DNA is in doubt, the DNA is left out and the CDR3 is given as listed by TCRdb. The chain uses TRBV4-2 and TRBJ1-4; the table gives TRBD1 as D, unverified against the DNA. Germline V CDR1 and CDR2: LGHNA, YNFKEQ. The CDR3 is 13 amino acids in total, end residues counted. CDR3 in amino acids: CASSQDLNPRELV.

The gene calls are TRBV6-5 and TRBJ2-2; no definite D call. The CDR3 loop spans 16 amino acids. CDR1 is MNHEY and CDR2 is SVGAGI in the germline V gene. V was clipped by 5 bases and J by 7 bases, with 20 bases between them. CDR3 sequence reads: CASSLIRAPLDGELFF. In DNA form, the CDR3 reads TGTGCCAGCAGTCTGATCCGGGCCCCTCTCGACGGGGAGCTGTTTTTT.

This clonotype has just a few counts. The V call is TRBV2, the J call TRBJ2-7; no definite D call. Trimming pared 0 bases from V and 0 bases from J, leaving 12 bases between. Germline V lookup: CDR1 SNHLY, CDR2 FYNNEI. The CDR3 is made up of 16 amino acids. The CDR3 bases are TGTGCCAGCAGTGAAGCGAACCCGAGTAGCTCCTACGAGCAGTACTTC. Amino acids: CASSEANPSSSYEQYF.

This clonotype has just a few counts. The rearrangement uses TRBV20-1 and TRBJ2-6, with TRBD1 matching over 8 bases. Germline CDR1 and CDR2: DFQATT and SNEGSKA (reference sequence). V shed 4 bases and J 4 bases; nucleotides not matched to a gene: 3. The CDR3 is 14 amino acids. CDR3 DNA sequence: TGCAGTGCTACAGGGGGCTTCGGGGCCAACGTCCTGACTTTC. This encodes CSATGGFGANVLTF.

This clonotype was seen repeatedly, ten times or more. This rearrangement joins TRBV5-5 to TRBJ2-5; 10 bases are a match to TRBD1. From germline, CDR1 is SGHKS and CDR2 YYEKEE (reference sequence). This CDR3 has 14 amino acids. The junction had 5 bases not matched to a gene; V was cut back by 4 bases and J by 5 bases. The CDR3 sequence is CASSQDRGRETQYF. The DNA for the CDR3 is TGTGCCAGCAGCCAAGACAGGGGGCGGGAGACCCAGTACTTC.

The chain has TRBV18 and TRBJ1-1, with 11 nucleotides matching TRBD1. Germline V lookup: CDR1 KGHSH, CDR2 LQKENI. After removal of 3 bases from V and 4 bases from J, the junction contained 4 bases not matched to a gene. This CDR3 region has 15 residues. The CDR3 nucleotides are TGTGCCAGCTCACCGACCGGGACAGGGGGCACTGAAGCTTTCTTT. This translates into CASSPTGTGGTEAFF.

This clonotype appeared a few times. CDR3 coding DNA: TGTGCCAGCAGCGTAGGGACAGACCAAGAGACCCAGTACTTC. This sequence encodes CASSVGTDQETQYF. The gene calls are TRBV9 and TRBJ2-5, with D possibly matching TRBD1 (6 bases). V lost 0 bases, J lost 0 bases, and 6 bases lay in between. CDR1 and CDR2 (germline): SGDLS, YYNGEE. The CDR3 consists of 14 residues.

This clonotype was counted a few times. The genes are TRBV5-1 and TRBJ2-5, with D tentatively TRBD2 (5 bases). The CDR3 runs 15 residues. Germline-derived CDR1 and CDR2 are SGHRS and YFSETQ. V lost 4 bases, J lost 0 bases, and 13 bases lay in between. CDR3 sequence reads: CASSAPGYYQETQYF. The CDR3 bases are TGCGCCAGCAGCGCGCCGGGATACTACCAAGAGACCCAGTACTTC.

This clonotype was seen more than once but under ten times. CDR3 loop: CSVEGDRTYEQYF. Here the CDR3 DNA reads TGCAGCGTTGAGGGGGACAGGACCTACGAGCAGTACTTC. The chain links TRBV29-1 to TRBJ2-7, with 8 bases lining up with TRBD1. This CDR3 is built from 13 residues. Germline loops: CDR1 SQVTM, CDR2 ANQGSEA. Losses at the gene ends were 3 bases for V and 2 bases for J; bases not matched to a gene: 3.

This clonotype was seen a handful of times. The V call is TRBV2, the J call TRBJ1-5; D possibly corresponds to TRBD1 (5 bases). CDR1 is SNHLY, CDR2 FYNNEI, per germline. Trimming removed 6 bases from V and 2 bases from J, with 14 bases in between. The CDR3 covers 15 residues. CDR3 sequence reads: CASSPRGVGNQPQHF. CDR3 coding DNA: TGTGCCAGCAGCCCTCGAGGGGTAGGCAATCAGCCCCAGCATTTT.

The V gene is TRBV20-1, the J gene TRBJ2-2; D is unresolved. Germline-derived CDR1 and CDR2 are DFQATT and SNEGSKA (reference sequence). The V gene lost 3 bases and the J gene lost 2 bases, with 7 bases spanning the gap. The CDR3 covers 13 residues. CDR3: CSARGHNTGELFF. As DNA, the CDR3 is TGCAGTGCTAGGGGCCATAACACCGGGGAGCTGTTTTTT.

The gene calls are TRBV11-2 and TRBJ1-2; no firm D call. There are 12 residues in the CDR3. Germline V gene sequence: CDR1 SGHAT, CDR2 FQNNGV. V was cut by 1 base and J by 8 bases, with 8 bases left in between. The CDR3 DNA reads TGTGCCAGCAGCTTAGGATACAACGGCTACACCTTC. Encoded protein: CASSLGYNGYTF.